A single T cell receptor beta chain is shown here with its context. The antigen remains unidentified. Trimming cost V 0 bases and J 7 bases, with 10 bases left between them. Germline CDR1 and CDR2: MGHRA and YSYEKL. This CDR3 spans 15 amino acids. This entry is derived from a study of T-cell memory formation after mild COVID-19. Findings of the study overall: Pre-infection memory contained some responding clones, which suggested that cross-reactive memory had joined. There was a balanced CD4/CD8 profile in clones contracting day 15 to 85, and later expanders leaned CD4+. Still unconfirmed is whether the second-wave clones peaking on day 37 recognized SARS-CoV-2.

MiXCR, applied by TCRdb to the 5' RACE reads, yields one record per CDR3 protein. The sample lists about 470,000 distinct CDR3 sequences, roughly 18% occurring once. J is TRBJ1-6 and V is TRBV4-1; D not resolved. Sequenced sample: PBMCs or a T cell subset sorted from them (not recorded which). This receptor was identified in an adult woman who had mild COVID-19 (a few samples of this study predate the infection). Cell type and time point are not known. The DNA of the CDR3 is TGCGCCAGCAGCCAAGATCGCCTCAGGAATTCACCCCTCCACTTT. Its protein is CASSQDRLRNSPLHF.